The text below deals with one TCR beta chain. There is no known antigen for this receptor. No base qualities exist here, and no much larger clone lies one base off it. Library creation used 5' RACE. Data came from an Illumina HiSeq 2500. A second about 7 to 11 cycle PCR used a sample-barcoded 5' primer and a J-beta primer mix. Each TCR beta cDNA molecule received a unique molecular identifier from a template-switch 5' adaptor carrying 12 random nucleotides. Each sample yielded at least 2.5 million CDR3-containing paired-end reads. First-strand cDNA synthesis was performed from all RNA using the Mint cDNA synthesis kit, with priming by a TRBC-specific oligonucleotide. After uracil-DNA glycosylase treatment, a first 18-cycle PCR used universal primers M1SS and BC2_uni_R on all cDNA. The original pipeline was this. For normalization, 1 million high-quality reads, each with a distinct molecular identifier, were randomly selected from each sample. Instead of being binned into consensus sequences, reads with shared molecular identifiers were discarded. CDR3 identification, clonotype clustering and error correction used MiTCR with a Q25 quality threshold and the strictest error-elimination algorithm. A nonparametric unseen species model using Euler transformation provided a lower-bound estimate of total TCR beta diversity. TCRdb passed the public sequencing reads through fastp at Q25 and MiXCR, retaining productive beta sequences. Each CDR3 protein gets just one entry, which takes the most common genes and DNA from the rows behind it. The V and J calls and clone size come from TCRdb's table, not from the authors' own analysis. Present in this sample are 700,000 to 950,000 distinct CDR3 sequences, 43% of which were seen just once. Jointly, the top ten make up 20% to 25% of the sample.

These data belong to a study of blood T cells in healthy people across ages (dated by TCRdb to the mid-2010s). The study in broad terms: In model experiments, roughly one uniquely barcoded TCR beta cDNA molecule per two T cells was captured by template switching. To track age-related changes in TCR beta repertoire diversity, the study relied on deep sequencing normalized with unique cDNA molecular identifiers. The donors were split into four age groups: young (average roughly 15 years), middle-aged (about 40), aged (about 62) and long-lived (approximately 89). To avoid experimental bias, donors of different ages were randomly spread across the sequencing lanes. The study analyzed two additional independent replicas of 1 million unique cDNA reads from the same blood draw for two donors, one aged 18 to 30 and one aged 80 or older.

The donors were roughly 39 Caucasian individuals from Russia, aged roughly 6 to 100 years, who were systemically healthy. Each donor gave ten milliliters of peripheral blood, collected into EDTA-treated Vacutainer tubes. Ficoll-Paque density-gradient centrifugation was used to isolate PBMCs, with at least 7 million obtained per sample. Total RNA, at least 6 micrograms per sample, was extracted from PBMCs with Trizol reagent. For every donor, flow cytometry on a PBMC aliquot measured the percentage of naive CD45RAhigh/CD27high T cells. Looking up the germline V gene yields CDR1 MNHEY and CDR2 SVGEGT. V drops 4 bases and J drops 6 bases, leaving 16 bases in between. The CDR3 contains 15 residues, cysteine and phenylalanine counted. The sequence is cut down to CDR3 DNA, 45 bases in frame from base 1. General conclusions and limits of the study: Compared with the aged group, more naive CD4+ T cells, fewer expanded clones and increased TCR diversity were shown by the long-lived group, suggesting age selection. As age increased, observed TCR beta diversity per million T cells dropped in a roughly linear way, and a significant reduction was already evident by age approximately 40. A strong correlation was found between observed TCR beta diversity and the percentage of naive T cells measured by flow cytometry. Because profiling used bulk unsorted PBMCs, naive and antigen-experienced compartments could not be compared conclusively. Estimates of total diversity based on one million sequenced T cells were regarded as lower bounds and as underestimates. Because the CMV infection status of the donors was unknown, age-related changes in expanded clonotypes may potentially have been confounded.

Sequenced: blood. The clonotype originates from a woman aged 60-75 years in good health. The rearranged chain carries TRBV6-2 or TRBV6-3 and TRBJ2-1; the D call could be TRBD1 or TRBD2, with each sharing 5 bases. The CDR3 protein: CASSSPFKGSNEQFF. Here is the DNA: TGTGCCAGCAGTTCCCCTTTTAAGGGGAGCAATGAGCAGTTCTTC.